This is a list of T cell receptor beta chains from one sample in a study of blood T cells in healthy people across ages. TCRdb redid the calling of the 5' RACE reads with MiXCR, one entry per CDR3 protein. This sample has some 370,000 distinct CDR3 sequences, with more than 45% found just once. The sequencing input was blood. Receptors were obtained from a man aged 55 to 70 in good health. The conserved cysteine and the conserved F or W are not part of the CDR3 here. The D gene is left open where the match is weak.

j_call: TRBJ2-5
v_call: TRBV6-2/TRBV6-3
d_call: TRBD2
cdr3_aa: ASRRHGREALSYEQY

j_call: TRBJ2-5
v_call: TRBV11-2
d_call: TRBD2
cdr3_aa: ACSFGLAGLETQY

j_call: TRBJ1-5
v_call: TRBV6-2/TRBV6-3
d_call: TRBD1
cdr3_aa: ASSSRTGPNQPQH

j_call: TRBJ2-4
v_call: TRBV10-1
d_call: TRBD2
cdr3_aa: ASSASGGGNIQY

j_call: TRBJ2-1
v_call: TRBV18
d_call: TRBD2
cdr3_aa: ASSPTLAGGNEQF

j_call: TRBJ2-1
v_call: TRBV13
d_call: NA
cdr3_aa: ASSLTRSREQF

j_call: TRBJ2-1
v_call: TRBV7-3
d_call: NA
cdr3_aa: ASSPSSSRGDEQF

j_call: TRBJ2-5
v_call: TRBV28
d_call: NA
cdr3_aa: ASSPAGRQETQY

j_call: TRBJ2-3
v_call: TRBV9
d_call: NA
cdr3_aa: ASSIPGTRGTDTQY

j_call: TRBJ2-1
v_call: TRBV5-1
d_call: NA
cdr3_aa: ASSLPAALDNEQF

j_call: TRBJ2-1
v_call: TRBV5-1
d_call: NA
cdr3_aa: ASSSYATTYNEQF

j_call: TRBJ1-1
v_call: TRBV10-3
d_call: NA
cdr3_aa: AISESVEGNTEAF

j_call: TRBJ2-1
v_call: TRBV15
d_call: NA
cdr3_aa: ATSRVTGPQDEQF

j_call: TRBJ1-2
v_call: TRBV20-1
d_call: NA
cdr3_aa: SARDRGRNT

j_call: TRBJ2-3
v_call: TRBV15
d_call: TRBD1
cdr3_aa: ATSRQTGYTDTQY

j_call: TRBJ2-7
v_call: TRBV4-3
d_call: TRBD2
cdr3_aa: ASSQEGLAGGTYEQY

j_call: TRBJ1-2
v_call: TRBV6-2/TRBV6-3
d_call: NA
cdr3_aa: ASSPAGTVYGYT

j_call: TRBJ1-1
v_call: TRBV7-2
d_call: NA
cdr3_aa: ASSQLLPTEAF

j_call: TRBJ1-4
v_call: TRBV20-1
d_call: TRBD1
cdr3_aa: SAKPGGYDEKLF

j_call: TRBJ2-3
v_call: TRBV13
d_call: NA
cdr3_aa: ASSLLGENTQY

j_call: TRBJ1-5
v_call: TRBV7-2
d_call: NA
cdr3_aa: ASSFGQGRQPQH

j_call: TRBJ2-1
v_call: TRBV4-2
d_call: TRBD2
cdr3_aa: ASSHSPSPSGGAHNEQF

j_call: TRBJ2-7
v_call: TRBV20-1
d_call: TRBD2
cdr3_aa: SARLAGFYVQY

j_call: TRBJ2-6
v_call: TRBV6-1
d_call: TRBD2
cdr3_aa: ASSELAGVPSGANVLT

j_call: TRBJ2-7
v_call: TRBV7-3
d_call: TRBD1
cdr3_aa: ASSLGTAGEQY

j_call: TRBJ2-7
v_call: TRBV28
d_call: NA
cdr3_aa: ASRSFAGHEQH

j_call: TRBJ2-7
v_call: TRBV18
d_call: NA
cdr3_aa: ASSPLRIRGGLYEQY

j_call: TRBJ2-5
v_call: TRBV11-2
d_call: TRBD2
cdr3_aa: ASSSWTSGGIETQY

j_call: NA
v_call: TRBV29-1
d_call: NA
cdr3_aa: SGRQAVETQY

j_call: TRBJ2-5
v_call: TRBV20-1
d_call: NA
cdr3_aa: SAGTSLETQY

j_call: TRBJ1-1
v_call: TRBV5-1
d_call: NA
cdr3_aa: ASSLEQPVNTEAF

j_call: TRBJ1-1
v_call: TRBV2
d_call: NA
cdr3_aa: ARTLGGREAF

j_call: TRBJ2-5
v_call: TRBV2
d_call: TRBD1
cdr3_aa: ASSRGTGVETQY

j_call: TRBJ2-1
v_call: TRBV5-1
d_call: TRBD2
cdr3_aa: AGSLVPLAGGRNEQF

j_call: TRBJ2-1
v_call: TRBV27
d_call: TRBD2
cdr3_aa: ASSLWEGREQF

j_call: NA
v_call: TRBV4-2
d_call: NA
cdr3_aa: ASSQDIGGEQY

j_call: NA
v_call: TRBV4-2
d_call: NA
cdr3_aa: ASSQAQGAYNEQY

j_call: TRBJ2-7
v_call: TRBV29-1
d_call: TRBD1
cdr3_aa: SVGRQGMGSEQY

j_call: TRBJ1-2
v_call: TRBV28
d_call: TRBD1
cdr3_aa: ASLKQGYGYT

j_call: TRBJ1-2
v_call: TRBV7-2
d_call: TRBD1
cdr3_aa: ASRFDREGNGYT